This TCR beta chain was captured by sequencing in a study of blood T cells in healthy people across ages. Then a second PCR, running roughly 7 to 12 cycles, was carried out with a sample-barcoded 5' primer and a J-beta primer mix. In TCRdb, the 5' RACE reads were re-called with MiXCR into one record per CDR3 protein. The sample contains around 1,000,000 distinct CDR3 sequences, approximately 26% of which appear only once. This clonotype has just a few counts. The CDR3 consists of 16 residues. Germline loops: CDR1 SGHTA, CDR2 FQGNSA. This sample was shared with a second study, whose subject was T cells of mothers and their children.

The clonotype comes from a girl under 10 years old in good health. The rearrangement links TRBV7-2 to TRBJ2-5, with 9 bases identical to TRBD2. The closer fit of TRBJ2-1 to the DNA end suggests the J call may be wrong. The source material was blood. CDR3 DNA: TGTGCCAGCAGCACCCCCGGGACTAGCACCGCCAATGAGCAGTTCTTC. Translated, it gives CASSTPGTSTANEQFF.